The 32 T cell receptor beta chains below all came from one sample that was sequenced in a study of identical twins. A single record per CDR3 protein comes from TCRdb applying MiXCR to the 5' RACE reads. The sample yields roughly 1.6 million distinct CDR3 sequences, roughly a third seen once. The sample consisted of cord blood. Receptors were obtained from a newborn girl in good health.

This clonotype was picked up many times. The chain recombines TRBV29-1 with TRBJ2-3; 9 bases agree with TRBD2. The CDR3 has 18 amino acids. Germline CDR1 and CDR2: SQVTM and ANQGSEA. After removal of 8 bases from V and 1 base from J, the junction contained 19 bases not matched to a gene. This CDR3 reads CSCVGTDPRTSGTDTQYF. In nucleotides, the CDR3 is TGCAGCTGCGTGGGAACTGACCCCCGGACTAGCGGCACAGATACGCAGTATTTT.

V gene TRBV9 combines with J gene TRBJ2-2; D possibly corresponds to TRBD1 (5 bases). This CDR3 spans 14 amino acids. The germline gives CDR1 SGDLS, CDR2 YYNGEE. V lost 1 base to trimming and J lost 3 bases, with 7 bases between them. The CDR3 is CASSVLTDTGELFF. CDR3 DNA: TGTGCCAGCAGCGTACTGACAGACACCGGGGAGCTGTTTTTT.

The chain couples TRBV2 to TRBJ2-7, with a weak D call TRBD2 (6 bases). In germline, CDR1 is SNHLY, CDR2 FYNNEI. Trimming took off 6 bases at V and 5 bases at J, with 14 bases between the two ends. The CDR3 spans 13 residues. The CDR3 DNA sequence: TGTGCCAGCAGCCCCACTAGCAGGGACGAGCAGTACTTC. Protein: CASSPTSRDEQYF.

This clonotype was counted only a few times. The chain employs TRBV3-1 and TRBJ1-1, with 7 bases fitting TRBD1. Germline assignment: CDR1 LGHDT and CDR2 YNNKEL (reference sequence). After removal of 5 bases from V and 6 bases from J, the junction contained 3 bases not matched to a gene. The CDR3 is 12 residues long. CDR3 coding DNA: TGTGCCAGCAGCTCCACAGGGGCTGAAGCTTTCTTT. This translates into CASSSTGAEAFF.

With respect to this clonotype: This may be a read error, as it is one base from a much larger clone. CDR3 nucleotide sequence: TGTGCCAGCAGTTTCACTAGCTCCCACAATGAGCAGTTCTTC. This sequence encodes CASSFTSSHNEQFF. The rearrangement uses TRBV12-3 or TRBV12-4 and TRBJ2-1; a weak D match, TRBD2 (6 bases). This CDR3 has 14 residues.

This clonotype appeared a single time. The chain employs TRBV10-3 and TRBJ1-2, with TRBD1 as a possible D gene (5 bases). CDR1 is ENHRY, CDR2 SYGVKD, per germline. Trimming removed 4 bases from V and 6 bases from J, with 18 bases in between. This CDR3 has 15 amino acids. The CDR3 here is CAISGRVEGNNGYTF. In nucleotides, the CDR3 is TGTGCCATCAGTGGAAGGGTGGAGGGGAATAATGGCTACACCTTC.

The chain joins TRBV19 to TRBJ1-2; D might be TRBD1 (6 bases). V gave up 5 bases and J gave up 8 bases, with 9 bases separating them. This CDR3 comprises 11 residues. Looked up from germline, CDR1 is LNHDA and CDR2 is SQIVND (reference sequence). The CDR3 loop reads CASSAGAGYTF. CDR3 DNA: TGTGCCAGTAGTGCGGGGGCCGGCTACACCTTC.

This clonotype was found a few times. This chain connects TRBV5-1 to TRBJ2-5; D is ambiguous. The end of the DNA is better explained by TRBJ2-7, so the J call may be wrong. Per the germline V gene, CDR1 is SGHRS and CDR2 is YFSETQ. The CDR3 extends over 14 amino acids. The CDR3 nucleotides are TGCGCCAGCAGCTTTTCCAGACGCCTCGGCGAGCAGTACTTC. Residues: CASSFSRRLGEQYF.

V is TRBV5-1 and J is TRBJ1-2; D is uncertain. Germline loops: CDR1 SGHRS, CDR2 YFSETQ. Between the trimmed V and J ends, which lost 0 bases and 7 bases, there was a span of 13 bases. The CDR3 runs to 14 residues. The CDR3 reads CASSLDGGGGGYTF. The DNA of the CDR3 is TGCGCCAGCAGCTTGGACGGTGGAGGTGGTGGCTACACCTTC.

The chain joins TRBV2 to TRBJ2-3; D is possibly TRBD1 (6 bases). The CDR3 covers 14 residues. Per the germline V gene, CDR1 is SNHLY and CDR2 is FYNNEI. The V and J ends lost 2 bases and 2 bases respectively, with 8 bases between them. The CDR3: CASSEQGPTDTQYF. As DNA, the CDR3 is TGTGCCAGCAGTGAACAGGGGCCCACAGATACGCAGTATTTT.

The gene calls are TRBV7-2 and TRBJ1-1; 7 bases are shared with TRBD1. The CDR3 spans 16 residues. Germline CDR1 SGHTA, CDR2 FQGNSA. The V segment lost 8 bases and the J segment 0 bases; nucleotides outside the gene matches: 12. CDR3 nucleotide sequence: TGTGCCAGCGGCCGCCGACCGGGACAGATGAACACTGAAGCTTTCTTT. Translation gives CASGRRPGQMNTEAFF.

The rearrangement uses TRBV10-3 and TRBJ1-2; no clear D gene. The CDR3 covers 9 residues. Trimming removed 9 bases from V and 4 bases from J, with 3 bases in between. The germline gives CDR1 ENHRY, CDR2 SYGVKD. The chain's CDR3 is CAITYGYTF. Here the CDR3 DNA reads TGTGCCATTACCTATGGCTACACCTTC.

This clonotype was picked up a small number of times. V is TRBV3-1 and J is TRBJ2-3; TRBD2 matches 8 bases. CDR1 is LGHDT, CDR2 YNNKEL, per germline (reference sequence). Losses at the gene ends were 0 bases for V and 0 bases for J; bases not matched to a gene: 2. There are 16 residues in the CDR3. The CDR3, as DNA: TGTGCCAGCAGCCAAGAAAGCGGGAGAAGCACAGATACGCAGTATTTT. The encoded protein is CASSQESGRSTDTQYF.

Comments on this clonotype: A much more abundant neighbour one base away suggests this may be a read error. This chain joins TRBV29-1 and TRBJ2-5; 11 bases are a match to TRBD2. With V trimmed by 4 bases and J by 11 bases, 18 bases remained unmatched. CDR3 length equals 16 residues. Germline CDR1 reads SQVTM; CDR2 reads ANQGSEA. CDR3 amino acids: CSVVGPMGLAVGEQYF. The CDR3, as DNA: TGCAGCGTTGTTGGGCCCATGGGACTAGCGGTGGGTGAGCAGTACTTC. The whole variable domain, remainder taken from reference TRBV29-1 and TRBJ2-5, is SAVISQKPSRDICQRGTSLTIQCQVDSQVTMMFWYRQQPGQSLTLIATANQGSEATYESGFVIDKFPISRPNLTFSTLTVSNMSPEDSSIYLCSVVGPMGLAVGEQYFGPGTRLLVL.

The sample holds a few counts of this clonotype. Here the CDR3 reads CASSGRPLAQEETQYF. The DNA of the CDR3 is TGTGCCAGCAGTGGCCGCCCTCTAGCGCAGGAAGAGACCCAGTACTTC. The chain has TRBV12-3 or TRBV12-4 and TRBJ2-7, with D perhaps matching TRBD2 (6 bases). The end of the DNA is better explained by TRBJ2-5, so the J call may be wrong. The CDR3 has 16 residues.

This chain connects TRBV7-9 to TRBJ1-1, with D tentatively TRBD1 (6 bases). V was cut by 5 bases and J by 3 bases, with 13 bases left in between. Germline loops: CDR1 SEHNR, CDR2 FQNEAQ (reference sequence). The CDR3 is made up of 14 amino acids. This CDR3 is CASSHSTGYTEAFF. CDR3 DNA sequence: TGTGCCAGCAGCCATTCAACAGGGTACACTGAAGCTTTCTTT.

The table lists this clonotype with many counts. The V call is TRBV11-2, the J call TRBJ1-1, with TRBD1 matching 10 bases. Germline V gene sequence: CDR1 SGHAT, CDR2 FQNNGV. The CDR3 extends over 14 amino acids. Unmatched junction bases numbered 4, after V lost 5 bases and J lost 4 bases. The chain's CDR3 is CASSPRTGGTEAFF. The CDR3 nucleotides read TGTGCCAGCAGCCCCCGGACAGGGGGCACTGAAGCTTTCTTT.

Written as DNA, the CDR3 is TGTGCCACCAGCAGAGATCGGAATAGCGGTATTTACGAGCAGTACTTC. This translates into CATSRDRNSGIYEQYF. This sequence joins TRBV15 and TRBJ2-5; D is perhaps TRBD2 (6 bases). The DNA end lines up better with TRBJ2-7; the J call may be wrong. Germline-derived CDR1 and CDR2 are LNHNV and YYDKDF (reference sequence). The CDR3 contains 16 residues.

V is TRBV5-1 and J is TRBJ1-1, with TRBD1 as a possible D gene (6 bases). Trimming pared 4 bases from V and 3 bases from J, leaving 19 bases between. The CDR3 extends over 16 amino acids. From germline, CDR1 is SGHRS and CDR2 YFSETQ. The CDR3, as DNA: TGCGCCAGCAGCGCGACACAGGGACACGGGGACACTGAAGCTTTCTTT. Translation gives CASSATQGHGDTEAFF.

This rearrangement joins TRBV5-1 to TRBJ1-2; the D is unclear. Per the germline V gene, CDR1 is SGHRS and CDR2 is YFSETQ. The germline V and J ends were trimmed by 4 bases and 6 bases, with 10 bases remaining between them. This CDR3 has 12 residues. CDR3 sequence: CASSAQQDGYTF. In nucleotides, the CDR3 is TGCGCCAGCAGCGCCCAACAAGATGGCTACACCTTC.

This chain uses TRBV5-6 with TRBJ2-4; 9 bases fit TRBD2. The DNA matches TRBJ2-7 better at its end, which makes the J call doubtful. CDR3 length: 15 residues. The germline V gene has CDR1 SGHDT and CDR2 YYEEEE. CDR3 bases: TGTGCCAGCGGTCGACCAGCGGGAGGAAGGTACGAGCAGTACTTC. Amino acid sequence: CASGRPAGGRYEQYF.

This clonotype was detected only a few times. The rearrangement joins TRBV6-5 to TRBJ2-7; TRBD2 aligns across 16 bases. The J segment lost 4 bases and the V segment lost 2 bases, leaving 5 bases of the junction unmatched. The germline V gene has CDR1 MNHEY and CDR2 SVGAGI. CDR3 length equals 17 residues. CDR3: CASSYLGTSGRVYEQYF. CDR3 sequence (DNA): TGTGCCAGCAGTTACCTCGGGACTAGCGGGAGGGTATACGAGCAGTACTTC.

This clonotype was detected many times. V usage is TRBV10-3 and J usage is TRBJ2-3, with D maybe TRBD2 (6 bases). V lost 7 bases and J 2 bases, leaving 13 bases between the germline ends. This CDR3 region has 14 residues. Germline assignment: CDR1 ENHRY and CDR2 SYGVKD. CDR3 DNA: TGTGCCATCAACCTCGCGGGGAACACAGATACGCAGTATTTT. This translates into CAINLAGNTDTQYF.

V gene TRBV10-3 combines with J gene TRBJ2-3, with D possibly matching TRBD2 (7 bases). The germline V gene has CDR1 ENHRY and CDR2 SYGVKD. Trimming pared 0 bases from V and 6 bases from J, leaving 13 bases between. This CDR3 has 15 residues. The CDR3 spells CAISESIGRGDTQYF. The DNA of the CDR3 is TGTGCCATCAGTGAGTCGATTGGGAGGGGGGATACGCAGTATTTT.

This clonotype appeared a few times. The V and J genes are TRBV6-5 and TRBJ2-1; TRBD2 agrees at 7 bases. Germline V gene lookup returns CDR1 MNHEY and CDR2 SVGAGI. Unmatched junction bases numbered 10, after V lost 1 base and J lost 7 bases. The CDR3 runs to 16 residues. This CDR3 reads CASSYFSSGGRNEQFF. The CDR3 region has the DNA TGTGCCAGCAGTTACTTCTCTAGCGGAGGGAGGAATGAGCAGTTCTTC.

The V gene is TRBV12-3 or TRBV12-4, the J gene TRBJ2-3; either TRBD1 or TRBD2 may fit D (5 bases each). Trimming pared 11 bases from V and 2 bases from J, leaving 17 bases between. The length of the CDR3 is 14 residues. The CDR3 here is CAAGDPGDTDTQYF. Here the CDR3 DNA reads TGTGCCGCCGGGGACCCGGGCGACACAGATACGCAGTATTTT.

On this clonotype itself: The CDR3 carries no conserved terminal phenylalanine or tryptophan, so it likely arises from a read error. The J gene is TRBJ1-2, the V gene TRBV5-1; the D is unclear. Germline loops: CDR1 SGHRS, CDR2 YFSETQ. V lost 0 bases and J lost 5, with 5 bases in between. This CDR3 is built from 12 residues. The DNA for the CDR3 is TGCGCCAGCAGCTTGGTGGGGTATGGCTACACCCTC. Amino acids: CASSLVGYGYTL.

This rearrangement joins TRBV20-1 to TRBJ2-5, with a tentative D call TRBD2 (5 bases). Trimming took off 3 bases at V and 5 bases at J, with 16 bases between the two ends. CDR1 is DFQATT, CDR2 SNEGSKA, per germline (reference sequence). This CDR3 has 14 residues. The CDR3 DNA follows: TGCAGTGCTAGTGGGGAAACTAGAAGGGAGACCCAGTACTTC. Translation gives CSASGETRRETQYF.

The chain employs TRBV20-1 and TRBJ2-3; D is unresolved. The length of the CDR3 is 15 residues. CDR1 and CDR2 (germline): DFQATT, SNEGSKA (reference sequence). Deletions cut 0 bases from V and 3 bases from J, with 13 bases between. CDR3 sequence reads: CSAREPASATDTQYF. The CDR3, as DNA: TGCAGTGCTAGAGAACCAGCAAGTGCGACAGATACGCAGTATTTT.

The chain employs TRBV20-1 and TRBJ2-7; D uncertain. The CDR3 spans 17 residues. CDR1 and CDR2 from the germline V gene are DFQATT and SNEGSKA (reference sequence). Trimming cost V 0 bases and J 4 bases, with 22 bases left between them. In DNA form, the CDR3 reads TGCAGTGCTAGAGATTATCCCCGCAGCGCAGCATCTTACGAGCAGTACTTC. Translating it yields CSARDYPRSAASYEQYF.

As concerns this clonotype: A much larger clone lies one base from this, so it may be a read error. The J gene is TRBJ2-7, the V gene TRBV10-3, with D possibly TRBD1 on 6 matching bases. The J call may be mistaken, given a closer DNA end match to TRBJ2-5. The germline CDR1 and CDR2 sequences are ENHRY and SYGVKD. This CDR3 is 16 amino acids long. CDR3 sequence (DNA): TGTGCCATCAGTGAGCACGAGAAAACAGGGCAGGAGACCCAGTACTTC. This gives the protein CAISEHEKTGQETQYF.

This clonotype was seen a few times. This chain uses TRBV7-9 with TRBJ2-1; possible D gene TRBD1, 6 bases. The V gene lost 3 bases and the J gene lost 7 bases, with 13 bases spanning the gap. The germline V gene encodes CDR1 SEHNR and CDR2 FQNEAQ (reference sequence). The CDR3 runs to 14 residues. Written as DNA, the CDR3 is TGTGCCAGCAGCTTTTCGACAGGTCCTAATGAGCAGTTCTTC. Protein: CASSFSTGPNEQFF.